This record looks at one T cell receptor beta chain sequence and its context. This entry is derived from a study of blood T cell repertoires in COVID-19. Across the whole study: Some COVID-19 samples were acute and others convalescent; all came from the United States, Italy and Spain. The analysed material was cDNA or gDNA that came from T cells, B-cell-depleted T cells, or PBMCs.

Authors' analysis steps: Estimates of nucleated cell counts were drawn from the amplification of reference gene primers. Assay: immunoSEQ multiplex PCR; the TCRdb copy retains only in-frame clones and omits some. The DNA gave D and trimming, while V, J and clone size come from that table. The sample yields some 60,000 clones, around 90% seen once. CDR1 and CDR2 from the germline V gene are MDHEN and SYDVKM. This CDR3 comprises 18 residues. V shed 1 base and J 0 bases; nucleotides not matched to a gene: 8. This chain links TRBV28 with TRBJ1-3; 8 bases are shared with TRBD1. This TCR came from a human donor with active COVID-19. The donor label of this sample is uncertain. Sequencing was performed on peripheral blood. CDR3 bases: TGTGCCAGCAGTTTATTTTCGGTAACAGGGGGCTCTGGAAACACCATATATTTT. Protein product: CASSLFSVTGGSGNTIYF.